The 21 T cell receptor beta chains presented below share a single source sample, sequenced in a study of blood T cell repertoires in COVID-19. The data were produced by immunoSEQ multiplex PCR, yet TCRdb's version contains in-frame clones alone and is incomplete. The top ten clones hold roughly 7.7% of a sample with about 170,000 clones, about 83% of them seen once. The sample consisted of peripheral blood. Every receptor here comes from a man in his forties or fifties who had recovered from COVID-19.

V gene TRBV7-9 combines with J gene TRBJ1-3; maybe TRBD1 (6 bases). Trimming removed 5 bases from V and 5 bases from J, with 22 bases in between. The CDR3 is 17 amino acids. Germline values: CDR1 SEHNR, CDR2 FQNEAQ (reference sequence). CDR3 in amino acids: CASSRKEINRARNTIYF. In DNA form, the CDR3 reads TGTGCCAGCAGCCGCAAGGAGATAAACAGGGCCAGAAACACCATATATTTT.

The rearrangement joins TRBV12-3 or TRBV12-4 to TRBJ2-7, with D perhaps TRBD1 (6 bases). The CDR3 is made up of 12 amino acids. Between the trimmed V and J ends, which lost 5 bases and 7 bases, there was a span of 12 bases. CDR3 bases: TGTGCCAGCAGTCATTCAGGGGTTGAGCAGTACTTC. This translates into CASSHSGVEQYF.

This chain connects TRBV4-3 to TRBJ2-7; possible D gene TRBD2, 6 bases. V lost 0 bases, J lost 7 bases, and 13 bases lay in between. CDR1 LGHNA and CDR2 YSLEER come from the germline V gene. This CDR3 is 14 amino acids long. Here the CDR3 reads CASSQDRGSWEQYF. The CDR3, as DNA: TGCGCCAGCAGCCAAGATCGGGGGTCTTGGGAGCAGTACTTC.

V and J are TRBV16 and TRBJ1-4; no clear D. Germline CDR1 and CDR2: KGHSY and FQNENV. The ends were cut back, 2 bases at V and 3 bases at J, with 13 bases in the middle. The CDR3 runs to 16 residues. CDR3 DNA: TGTGCCAGCAGCCAAACCTGGTCGGGGTCTAATGAAAAACTGTTTTTT. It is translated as CASSQTWSGSNEKLFF.

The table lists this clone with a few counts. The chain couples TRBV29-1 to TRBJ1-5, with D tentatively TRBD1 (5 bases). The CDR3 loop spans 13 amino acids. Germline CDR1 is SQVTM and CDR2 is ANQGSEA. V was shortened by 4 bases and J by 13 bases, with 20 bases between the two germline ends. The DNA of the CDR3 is TGCAGCGTTGCACTCTATGACAGTAACCATCAGCATTTT. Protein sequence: CSVALYDSNHQHF.

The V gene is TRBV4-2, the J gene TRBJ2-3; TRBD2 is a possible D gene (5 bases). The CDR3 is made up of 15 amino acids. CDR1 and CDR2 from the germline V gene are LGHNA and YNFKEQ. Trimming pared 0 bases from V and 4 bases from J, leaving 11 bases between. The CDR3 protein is CASSQERLASDTQYF. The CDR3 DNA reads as TGTGCCAGCAGCCAAGAAAGGCTAGCATCAGATACGCAGTATTTT.

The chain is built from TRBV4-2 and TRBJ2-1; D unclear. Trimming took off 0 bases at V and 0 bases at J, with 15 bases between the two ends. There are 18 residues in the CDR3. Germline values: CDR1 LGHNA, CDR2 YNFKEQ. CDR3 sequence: CASSQDSGSSGSYNEQFF. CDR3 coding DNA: TGTGCCAGCAGCCAAGATTCTGGTAGTTCGGGCTCCTACAATGAGCAGTTCTTC.

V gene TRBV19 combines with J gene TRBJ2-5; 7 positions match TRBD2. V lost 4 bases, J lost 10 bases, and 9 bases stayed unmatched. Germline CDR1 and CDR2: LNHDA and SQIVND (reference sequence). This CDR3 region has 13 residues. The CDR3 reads CASSTGGLSNQYF. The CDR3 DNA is TGTGCCAGTAGTACGGGGGGACTATCCAACCAGTACTTC.

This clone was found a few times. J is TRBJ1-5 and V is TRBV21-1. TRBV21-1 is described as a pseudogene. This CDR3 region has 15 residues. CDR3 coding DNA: TGTGCCAGCAGCGCAGAGGTCCTTAGCAATCAGCCCCAGCATTTT. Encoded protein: CASSAEVLSNQPQHF.

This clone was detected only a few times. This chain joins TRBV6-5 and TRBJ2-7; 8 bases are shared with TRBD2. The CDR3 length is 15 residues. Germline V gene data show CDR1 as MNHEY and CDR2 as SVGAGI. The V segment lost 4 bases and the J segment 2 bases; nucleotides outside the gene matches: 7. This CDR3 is CASSWRGDIAYEQYF. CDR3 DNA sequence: TGTGCCAGCAGTTGGCGGGGGGATATTGCCTACGAGCAGTACTTC.

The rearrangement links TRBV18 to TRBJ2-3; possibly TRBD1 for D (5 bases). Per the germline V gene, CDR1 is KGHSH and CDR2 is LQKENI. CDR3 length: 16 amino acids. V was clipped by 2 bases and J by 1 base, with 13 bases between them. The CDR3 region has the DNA TGTGCCAGCTCACCAGGGGCAGGAAAGGGCACAGATACGCAGTATTTT. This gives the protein CASSPGAGKGTDTQYF.

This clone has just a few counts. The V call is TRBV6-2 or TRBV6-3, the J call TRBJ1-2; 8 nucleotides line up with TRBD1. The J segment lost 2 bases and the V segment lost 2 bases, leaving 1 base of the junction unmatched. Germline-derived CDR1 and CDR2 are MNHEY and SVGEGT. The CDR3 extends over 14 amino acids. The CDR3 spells CASSYQGANYGYTF. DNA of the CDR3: TGTGCCAGCAGTTACCAGGGGGCGAACTATGGCTACACCTTC.

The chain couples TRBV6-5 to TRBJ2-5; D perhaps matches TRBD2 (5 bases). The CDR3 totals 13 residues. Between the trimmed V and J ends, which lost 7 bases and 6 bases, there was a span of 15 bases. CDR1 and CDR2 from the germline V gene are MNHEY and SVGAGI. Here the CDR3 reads CASNVGDYKTQYF. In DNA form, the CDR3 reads TGTGCCAGCAATGTCGGGGATTATAAGACCCAGTACTTC.

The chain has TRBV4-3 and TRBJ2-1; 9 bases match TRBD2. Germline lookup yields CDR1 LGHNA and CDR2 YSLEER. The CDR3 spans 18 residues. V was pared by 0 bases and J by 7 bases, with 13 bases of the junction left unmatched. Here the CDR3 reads CASSQDRSGLAGNNEQFF. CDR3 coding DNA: TGCGCCAGCAGCCAAGATCGATCCGGCCTAGCGGGAAATAATGAGCAGTTCTTC.

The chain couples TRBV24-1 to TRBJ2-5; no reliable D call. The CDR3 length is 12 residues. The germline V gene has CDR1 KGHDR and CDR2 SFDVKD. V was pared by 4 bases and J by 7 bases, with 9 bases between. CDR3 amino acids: CATSDTRWTQYF. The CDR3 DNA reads TGTGCCACCAGTGACACACGCTGGACCCAGTACTTC.

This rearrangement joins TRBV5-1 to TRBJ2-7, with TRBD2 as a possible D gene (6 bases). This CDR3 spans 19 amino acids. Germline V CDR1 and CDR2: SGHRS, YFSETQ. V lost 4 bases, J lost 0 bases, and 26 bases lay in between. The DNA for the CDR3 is TGCGCCAGCAGCCCTGGTTCAGTTTTCGGAGGGACCAGCTCCTACGAGCAGTACTTC. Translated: CASSPGSVFGGTSSYEQYF.

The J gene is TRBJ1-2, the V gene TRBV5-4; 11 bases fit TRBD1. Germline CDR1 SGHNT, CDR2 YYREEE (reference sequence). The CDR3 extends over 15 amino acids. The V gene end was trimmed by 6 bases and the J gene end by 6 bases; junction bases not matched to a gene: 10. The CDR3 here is CASTRTGQGVDGYTF. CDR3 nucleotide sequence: TGTGCCAGCACAAGAACGGGACAGGGGGTGGATGGCTACACCTTC.

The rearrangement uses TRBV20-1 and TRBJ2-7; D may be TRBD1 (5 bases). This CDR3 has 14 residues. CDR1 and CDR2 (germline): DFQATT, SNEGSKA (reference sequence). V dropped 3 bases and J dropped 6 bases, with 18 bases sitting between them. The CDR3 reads CSASRDRDGAEQYF. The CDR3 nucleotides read TGCAGTGCTAGTCGAGACAGAGATGGGGCCGAGCAGTACTTC.

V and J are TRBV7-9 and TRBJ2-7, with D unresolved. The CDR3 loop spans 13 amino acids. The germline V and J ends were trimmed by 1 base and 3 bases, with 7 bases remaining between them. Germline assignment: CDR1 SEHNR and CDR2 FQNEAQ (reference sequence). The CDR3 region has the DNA TGTGCCAGCAGCTTAGGGCTTGACTACGAGCAGTACTTC. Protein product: CASSLGLDYEQYF. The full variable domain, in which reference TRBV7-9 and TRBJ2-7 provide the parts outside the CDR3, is DTGVSQNPRHKITKRGQNVTFRCDPISEHNRLYWYRQTLGQGPEFLTYFQNEAQLEKSRLLSDRFSAERPKGSFSTLEIQRTEQGDSAMYLCASSLGLDYEQYFGPGTRLTVT.

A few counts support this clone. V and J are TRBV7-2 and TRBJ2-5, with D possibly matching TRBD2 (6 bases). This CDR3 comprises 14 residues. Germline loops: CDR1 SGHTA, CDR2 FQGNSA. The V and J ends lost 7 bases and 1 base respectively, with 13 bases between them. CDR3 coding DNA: TGTGCCAGCAACTACGCGGGGTTCCAAGAGACCCAGTACTTC. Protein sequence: CASNYAGFQETQYF.

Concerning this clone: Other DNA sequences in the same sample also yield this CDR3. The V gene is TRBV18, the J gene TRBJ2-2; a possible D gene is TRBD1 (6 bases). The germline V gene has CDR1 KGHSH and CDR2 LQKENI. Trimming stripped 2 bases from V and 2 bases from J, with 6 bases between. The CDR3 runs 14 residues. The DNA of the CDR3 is TGTGCCAGCTCACCAGGGGGCAACACCGGGGAGCTGTTTTTT. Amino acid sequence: CASSPGGNTGELFF.